This T cell receptor (beta chain) derives from a study of cytomegalovirus exposure and HLA in healthy donors. Study results and limitations: Most observed TCR sequences were rare, whereas some public TCRs were detected in many donors. Analyses of presence and absence presupposed an approximately uniform sequencing depth across donors.

This PCR relied on a set of 60 Vbeta primers and 13 Jbeta primers. Here immunoSEQ multiplex PCR was the method, and the copy in TCRdb shows in-frame clones only, minus some. The sample yields fewer than 180,000 clones, around 79% seen once. On this clone itself: What it binds is not known.

This CDR3 has 17 residues. V lost 2 bases, J lost 5 bases, and 7 bases stayed unmatched. Germline-derived CDR1 and CDR2 are LGHNA and YSLEER. V usage is TRBV4-3 and J usage is TRBJ2-1; the match to TRBD2 covers 12 bases. The sequenced sample was PBMCs. The receptor's source is a human donor in good health. CDR3: CASSQSTSGRGNNEQFF. The CDR3 nucleotides read TGCGCCAGCAGCCAATCGACTAGCGGGAGAGGGAACAATGAGCAGTTCTTC.